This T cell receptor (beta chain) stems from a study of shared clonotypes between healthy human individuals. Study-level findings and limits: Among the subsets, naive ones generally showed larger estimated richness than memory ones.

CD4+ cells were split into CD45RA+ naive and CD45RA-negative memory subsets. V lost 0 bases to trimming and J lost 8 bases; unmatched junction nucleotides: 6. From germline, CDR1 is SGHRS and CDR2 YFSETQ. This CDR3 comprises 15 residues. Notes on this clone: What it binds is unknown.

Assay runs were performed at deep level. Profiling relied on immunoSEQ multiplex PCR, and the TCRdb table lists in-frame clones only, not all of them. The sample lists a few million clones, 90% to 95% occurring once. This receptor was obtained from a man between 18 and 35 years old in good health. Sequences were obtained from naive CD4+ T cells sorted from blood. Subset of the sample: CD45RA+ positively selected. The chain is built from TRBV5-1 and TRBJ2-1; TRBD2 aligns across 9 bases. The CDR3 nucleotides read TGCGCCAGCAGCTTGGGTATAGCGGGGGTGCATGAGCAGTTCTTC. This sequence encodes CASSLGIAGVHEQFF. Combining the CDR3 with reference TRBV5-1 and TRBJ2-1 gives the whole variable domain KAGVTQTPRYLIKTRGQQVTLSCSPISGHRSVSWYQQTPGQGLQFLFEYFSETQRNKGNFPGRFSGRQFSNSRSEMNVSTLELGDSALYLCASSLGIAGVHEQFFGPGTRLTVL.